This T cell receptor beta chain was identified during a study of T cell changes during pregnancy in multiple sclerosis. Per germline, CDR1 MNHEY and CDR2 SVGAGI. Trimming cost V 4 bases and J 5 bases, with 17 bases left between them. The CDR3 runs 16 residues. This clone was counted a single time. Data came from immunoSEQ multiplex PCR; TCRdb stores just in-frame clones and leaves some out. This repertoire shows 45,000 to 60,000 clones, 85% to 95% found once; its top ten account for approximately 0.62%. The gene calls are TRBV6-5 and TRBJ1-4, with D perhaps TRBD1 (6 bases). The material was CD4+ T cells from peripheral blood mononuclear cells, obtained in the third trimester of pregnancy. This TCR derives from a female donor with multiple sclerosis, enrolled in a pregnancy study. As DNA, the CDR3 is TGTGCCAGCAGTTCCCATACAGGGAAATCGAATGAAAAACTGTTTTTT. Translated, it gives CASSSHTGKSNEKLFF.